This entry features one TCR beta chain sequence. Its antigen remains unknown. The V and J ends lost 2 bases and 6 bases, in that order; junction bases with no gene match: 11. The CDR3 is 17 amino acids. Germline CDR1 and CDR2: SGHRS and YFSETQ. The donors were healthy female monozygous twins, three pairs in total. All three twin pairs grew up together with likely shared infections and vaccines. This record comes from a study of identical twins' blood T cells. MiXCR, applied by TCRdb to the 5' RACE reads, yields one record per CDR3 protein. The table includes 300,000 to 450,000 distinct CDR3 sequences, under 30% detected once. Whole-study findings and limits: Top TCRbeta clonotypes were shared more with twin than unrelated donors. Out-of-frame TCRbeta clonotypes reportedly had markedly more similar V usage in twins than unrelated donors.

The TCR comes from a woman aged 18-49 years in good health. The chain combines TRBV5-1 with TRBJ1-6; the match to TRBD1 covers 7 bases. Sequences were obtained from PBMCs. DNA for the CDR3: TGCGCCAGCAGCTTTCGCGGGACAGCGTTTTTTAATTCACCCCTCCACTTT. This gives the protein CASSFRGTAFFNSPLHF.